This T cell receptor beta chain appears in the sequencing data of a study of esophageal squamous cell carcinoma under preoperative chemotherapy. Whole-study findings and limits: Peripheral T cells showed a significant TCR diversity increase after chemotherapy, unlike tumor-infiltrating lymphocytes. After treatment, tumor-infiltrating lymphocytes apparently came partly from blood T cells.

TCRdb reanalysed the PCR reads using MiXCR and keeps one entry per CDR3 protein. This sample has some 16,000 distinct CDR3 sequences, with more than 50% found just once. Noted time point: before preoperative PTX-NDP chemotherapy. Within the sample, this clonotype is medium-sized (0.01 to 0.1%). Its antigen is as yet unknown. This may be a read error: a much more frequent sequence differs by one nucleotide. Between the trimmed V and J ends, which lost 7 bases and 13 bases, there was a span of 26 bases. Germline values: CDR1 MNHNS, CDR2 SASEGT. The CDR3 totals 15 residues. The rearrangement uses TRBV6-1 and TRBJ2-1; D is possibly TRBD1 (6 bases). The receptor's source is a human donor with esophageal squamous cell carcinoma. The donor label of this sample is uncertain. This specimen was acquired from a patient given preoperative chemotherapy. The CDR3 is CASTPKDRNQETQFF. CDR3 DNA sequence: TGTGCCAGCACCCCAAAGGACAGAAACCAAGAGACCCAGTTCTTC.